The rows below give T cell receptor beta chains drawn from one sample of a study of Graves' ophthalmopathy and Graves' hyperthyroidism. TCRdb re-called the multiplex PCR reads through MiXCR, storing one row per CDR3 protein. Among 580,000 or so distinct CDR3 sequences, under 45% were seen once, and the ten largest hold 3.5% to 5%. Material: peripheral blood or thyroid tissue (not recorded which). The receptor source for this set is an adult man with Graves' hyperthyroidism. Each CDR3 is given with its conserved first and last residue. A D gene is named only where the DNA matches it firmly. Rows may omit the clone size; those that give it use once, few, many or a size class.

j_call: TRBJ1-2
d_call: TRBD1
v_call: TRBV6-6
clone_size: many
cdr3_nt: TGTGCCAGCAGTGGACAGGGTAATGGATATGGCTACACCTTC
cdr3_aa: CASSGQGNGYGYTF

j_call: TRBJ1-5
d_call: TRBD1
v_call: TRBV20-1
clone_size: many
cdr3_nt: TGCAGTGCAATACTCCGGGACAGGGATCAGCCCCAGCATTTT
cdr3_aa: CSAILRDRDQPQHF

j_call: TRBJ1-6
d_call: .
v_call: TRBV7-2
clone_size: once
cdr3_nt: TGTGCCAGCAGCTTAGCTGGGGGGCAAGGATCACCCCTCCACTTT
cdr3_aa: CASSLAGGQGSPLHF

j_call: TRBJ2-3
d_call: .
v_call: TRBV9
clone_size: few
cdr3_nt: TGTGCCAGCAGCGTAGAGGAGAGTAATACGCAGTATTTT
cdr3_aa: CASSVEESNTQYF

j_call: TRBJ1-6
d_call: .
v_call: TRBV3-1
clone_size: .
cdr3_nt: TGTGCCAGCAGCCAAGATCGAATCGGGGGCGCCTATCTACCCCTCCACTTT
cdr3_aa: CASSQDRIGGAYLPLHF

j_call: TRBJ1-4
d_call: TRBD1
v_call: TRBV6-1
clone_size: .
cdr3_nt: TGTGCCAGCAGTTACTTGGGGACAGGGGGAAACGAAAAACTGTTTTTT
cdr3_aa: CASSYLGTGGNEKLFF

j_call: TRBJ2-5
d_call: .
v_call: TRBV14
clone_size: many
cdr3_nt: TGTGCCAGCAGCCAACGGGAGACCCAGTACTTC
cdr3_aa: CASSQRETQYF

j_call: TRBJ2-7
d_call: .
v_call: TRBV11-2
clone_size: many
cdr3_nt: TGTGCCAGCAGCTTAGGAGCTATAGGTGGGATCTACGAGCAGTACTTC
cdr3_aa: CASSLGAIGGIYEQYF

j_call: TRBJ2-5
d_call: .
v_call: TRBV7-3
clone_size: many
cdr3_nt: TGTGCCAGCAGCGACCCCGGCCCCTCCTCGCCCCAGTACTTC
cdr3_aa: CASSDPGPSSPQYF

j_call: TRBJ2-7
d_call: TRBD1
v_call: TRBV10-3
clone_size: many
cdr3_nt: TGTGCCATCAGTAAAGTACCGGGACAGGGTAACTACGAGCAGTACTTC
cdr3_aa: CAISKVPGQGNYEQYF

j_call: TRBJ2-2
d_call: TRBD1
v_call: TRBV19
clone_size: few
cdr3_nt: TGTGCCAGTAGTATACGGGGACAGTTAGGACGTGCCGGGGAGCTGTTTTTT
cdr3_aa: CASSIRGQLGRAGELFF

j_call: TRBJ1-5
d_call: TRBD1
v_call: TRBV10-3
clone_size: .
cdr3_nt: TGTGCCATCAGTGGGGGGACAGGTGAAGAGACCCAGCATTTT
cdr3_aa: CAISGGTGEETQHF

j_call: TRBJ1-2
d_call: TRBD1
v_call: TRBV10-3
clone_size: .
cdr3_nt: TGTGCCAGCAGGGGGGCAAGCCCTGCAACTAACTATGGCTACACCTTC
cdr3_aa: CASRGASPATNYGYTF

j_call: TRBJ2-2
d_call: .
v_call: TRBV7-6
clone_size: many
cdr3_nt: TGTGCCAGCAGCTTATGGTCGAGGGGTTCCGGGGAGCTGTTTTTT
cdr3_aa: CASSLWSRGSGELFF

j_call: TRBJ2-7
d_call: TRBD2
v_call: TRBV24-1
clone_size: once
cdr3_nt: TGTGCCACCAGTGATTTAGGGGCGGGGGGATATGAGCAGTACTTC
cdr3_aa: CATSDLGAGGYEQYF

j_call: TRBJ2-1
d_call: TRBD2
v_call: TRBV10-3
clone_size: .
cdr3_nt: TGTGCCATCAGTGATAAGACTAGCGGGAACCATGAGCAGTTCTTC
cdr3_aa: CAISDKTSGNHEQFF

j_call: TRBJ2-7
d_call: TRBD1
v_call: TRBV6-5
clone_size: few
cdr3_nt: TGTGCCAGCAGCCGGATCGACAGGGGCGACGAGCAGTACTTC
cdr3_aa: CASSRIDRGDEQYF

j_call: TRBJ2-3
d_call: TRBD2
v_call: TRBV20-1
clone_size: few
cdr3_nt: TGCAGTGCAACTGGATGGCTAGCGGGAGCCACAGATACGCAGTATTTT
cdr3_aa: CSATGWLAGATDTQYF

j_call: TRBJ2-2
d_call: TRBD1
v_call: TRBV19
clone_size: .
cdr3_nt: TGTGCCAGTTCCGGGACAGGGAGTGTCGGGGAGCTGTTTTTT
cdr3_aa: CASSGTGSVGELFF

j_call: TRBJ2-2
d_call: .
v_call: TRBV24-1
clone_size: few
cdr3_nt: TGTGCCGCCCGGGGCACCGGGGAGCTGTTTTTT
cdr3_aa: CAARGTGELFF

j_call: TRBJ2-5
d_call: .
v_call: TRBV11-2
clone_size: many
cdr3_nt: TGTGCCAGCAGCTTAGGAGGGCTGGGAGAGACCCAGTACTTC
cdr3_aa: CASSLGGLGETQYF

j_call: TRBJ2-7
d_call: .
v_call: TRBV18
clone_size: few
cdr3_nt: TGTGCCAGCTCACCCTCTAGTGCTGGCGAGCAGTACTTC
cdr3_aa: CASSPSSAGEQYF